This record concerns one T cell receptor beta chain sequence. The antigen remains unidentified. The sample originates from a study of cytomegalovirus exposure and HLA in healthy donors. Notes on the study in general: It was reported that TCR beta sequences correctly inferred the HLA-A and HLA-B alleles for most subjects. Many donors carried some public TCRs, although rarity characterized most TCR sequences.

CDR1 is MDHEN, CDR2 SYDVKM, per germline. V lost 1 base, J lost 0 bases, and 28 bases lay in between. The CDR3 is made up of 22 amino acids. PCR primers comprised 60 Vbeta and 13 Jbeta primers. Original processing methods: Per a later analysis, the number of unique TCR beta chains was approximately 80 million, of which about 11 million were shared. Sequenced by immunoSEQ multiplex PCR; TCRdb stores in-frame clones only, minus some. The DNA gave D and trimming, while V, J and clone size come from that table. The table lists about 200,000 clones, 75% to 90% of them singletons, with around 0.31% in the top ten.

The TCR sequence derives from a woman aged 25 to 39 in good health and CMV-seronegative. The sample consisted of PBMCs. The chain links TRBV28 to TRBJ2-1, with D possibly matching TRBD2 (5 bases). CDR3 sequence reads: CASSLFRLGLLTSAVSYNEQFF. CDR3 sequence (DNA): TGTGCCAGCAGTTTATTCAGGCTTGGACTCCTTACGTCGGCCGTCTCCTACAATGAGCAGTTCTTC.